These 24 T cell receptor beta chains were sequenced from one sample in a study of CD8 T cells in Susac syndrome. Roughly 0.5 to 1 ug RNA was reverse transcribed with random hexamers. TCRdb passed the immunoSEQ multiplex PCR reads through MiXCR, listing each CDR3 protein once. The data contain around 140,000 distinct CDR3 sequences, approximately 79% of them singletons. The specimen sequenced was CD8+ T cells from PBMCs. The receptors come from a human donor with multiple sclerosis.

The chain combines TRBV4-1 with TRBJ1-1; D ambiguous. V was pared by 0 bases and J by 4 bases, with 12 bases between. This CDR3 is 15 amino acids long. Germline CDR1 reads MGHRA; CDR2 reads YSYEKL. The CDR3 loop is CASSQEPGVSTEAFF. The CDR3 DNA reads TGCGCCAGCAGCCAAGAACCGGGAGTAAGCACTGAAGCTTTCTTT.

The rearrangement uses TRBV7-9 and TRBJ2-1, with TRBD2 matching over 16 bases. The CDR3 has 16 amino acids. CDR1 is SEHNR and CDR2 is FQNEAQ in the germline V gene (reference sequence). V lost 5 bases and J lost 9; bases outside the gene matches: 7. This CDR3 is CASSTSGTSGRGEQFF. CDR3 nucleotides: TGTGCCAGCAGCACCTCCGGGACTAGCGGGAGGGGTGAGCAGTTCTTC.

The genes are TRBV27 and TRBJ2-3; D gene uncertain. V dropped 1 base and J dropped 4 bases, with 6 bases sitting between them. This CDR3 is 13 amino acids long. Germline-derived CDR1 and CDR2 are MNHEY and SMNVEV (reference sequence). The CDR3 sequence is CASSLLNPDTQYF. CDR3 sequence (DNA): TGTGCCAGCAGTTTATTAAACCCAGATACGCAGTATTTT.

The gene calls are TRBV6-2 or TRBV6-3 and TRBJ2-1, with D perhaps matching TRBD1 (5 bases). The V gene lost 5 bases and the J gene lost 7 bases, with 12 bases spanning the gap. The CDR3 loop spans 13 amino acids. Germline CDR1 MNHEY, CDR2 SVGEGT. The DNA for the CDR3 is TGTGCCAGCAGTATAACAGGAACTAATGAGCAGTTCTTC. This codes for CASSITGTNEQFF.

The V gene is TRBV5-6, the J gene TRBJ2-1, with TRBD2 identical over 8 bases. This CDR3 has 16 residues. The V and J ends lost 0 bases and 7 bases, in that order; junction bases with no gene match: 9. The germline gives CDR1 SGHDT, CDR2 YYEEEE. The CDR3 DNA reads as TGTGCCAGCAGCTTGGGGTGGTCTAGCGGGCCTAATGAGCAGTTCTTC. This translates into CASSLGWSSGPNEQFF.

The chain recombines TRBV5-1 with TRBJ2-5, with D unresolved. Trimming removed 1 base from V and 5 bases from J, with 12 bases in between. CDR1 SGHRS and CDR2 YFSETQ come from the germline V gene. This CDR3 region has 14 residues. CDR3 residues: CASSLSLGVETQYF. In DNA, the CDR3 is TGCGCCAGCAGCTTGTCTCTAGGCGTGGAGACCCAGTACTTC.

The V and J genes are TRBV7-9 and TRBJ2-1, with a tentative D call TRBD2 (6 bases). The V end was cut by 5 bases, the J end by 7 bases, with 21 bases between. CDR3 length: 16 amino acids. CDR1 and CDR2 (germline): SEHNR, FQNEAQ (reference sequence). CDR3 sequence reads: CASSGWGGEDTNEQFF. In DNA, the CDR3 is TGTGCCAGCAGCGGCTGGGGCGGGGAGGACACAAATGAGCAGTTCTTC.

This chain joins TRBV11-2 and TRBJ2-1, with 7 positions matching TRBD2. J gave up 4 bases and V 5 bases, and 26 bases lay outside the gene matches. The length of the CDR3 is 21 residues. Germline CDR1 is SGHAT and CDR2 is FQNNGV. DNA of the CDR3: TGTGCCAGCAGCGAGCGGGGAGGACCCGGGACTCCTGAGGCCGATTACAATGAGCAGTTCTTC. It translates to CASSERGGPGTPEADYNEQFF.

The CDR3 here is CASQLTGAHTEAFF. CDR3 sequence (DNA): TGTGCCAGCCAATTGACAGGGGCGCACACTGAAGCTTTCTTT. J is TRBJ1-1 and V is TRBV27; 8 positions agree with TRBD1. V was pared by 8 bases and J by 3 bases, with 8 bases of the junction left unmatched. The CDR3 is made up of 14 amino acids. Germline CDR1 is MNHEY and CDR2 is SMNVEV (reference sequence).

J is TRBJ2-5 and V is TRBV6-4; D may be TRBD1 (5 bases). Germline V gives CDR1 MRHNA, CDR2 SNTAGT. The CDR3 is 14 amino acids. Trimming left V 4 bases short and J 5 bases short, with 14 bases between. Here the CDR3 reads CASSAGWGEETQYF. DNA for the CDR3: TGTGCCAGCAGTGCGGGCTGGGGCGAGGAGACCCAGTACTTC.

The CDR3 here is CASSQDLGDSEKLFF. The CDR3 bases are TGCGCCAGCAGCCAAGATCTAGGGGACAGTGAAAAACTGTTTTTT. V is TRBV4-3 and J is TRBJ1-4, with 7 nucleotides matching TRBD1. After removal of 0 bases from V and 7 bases from J, the junction contained 5 bases not matched to a gene. From germline, CDR1 is LGHNA and CDR2 YSLEER. The CDR3 consists of 15 residues.

This chain links TRBV13 with TRBJ2-2, with D possibly being TRBD2 (5 bases). Germline V lookup: CDR1 PRHDT, CDR2 FYEKMQ (reference sequence). The CDR3 spans 17 residues. Trimming took off 5 bases at V and 0 bases at J, with 16 bases between the two ends. As DNA, the CDR3 is TGTGCCAGCAGCCGTGTCGGTCCGGGATCGAACACCGGGGAGCTGTTTTTT. Translating it yields CASSRVGPGSNTGELFF.

V gene TRBV11-2 combines with J gene TRBJ2-1, with 7 bases fitting TRBD2. The CDR3 has 12 residues. Per the germline V gene, CDR1 is SGHAT and CDR2 is FQNNGV. J was trimmed by 15 bases and V by 1 base; bases with no gene match: 6. The CDR3: CASSLGQAGWFF. The DNA for the CDR3 is TGTGCCAGCAGCTTAGGTCAAGCGGGATGGTTCTTC.

The chain recombines TRBV19 with TRBJ2-5; D is unclear. V was pared by 1 base and J by 5 bases, with 14 bases between. Germline assignment: CDR1 LNHDA and CDR2 SQIVND (reference sequence). The CDR3 totals 15 residues. Written as DNA, the CDR3 is TGTGCCAGTAGTATAGGGGCAGGCCTGGCGGAGACCCAGTACTTC. Translated, it gives CASSIGAGLAETQYF.

This clonotype was counted a few times. The chain carries TRBV7-6 and TRBJ2-5; maybe TRBD2 (5 bases). The V gene's germline CDR1 is SGHVS and CDR2 FNYEAQ. The CDR3 totals 15 residues. The V end lost 3 bases, the J end lost 4 bases, and 15 bases lay between the germline ends. The CDR3 spells CASSFPTAARETQYF. In DNA, the CDR3 is TGTGCCAGCAGCTTCCCCACAGCGGCGAGAGAGACCCAGTACTTC. Together with reference TRBV7-6 and TRBJ2-5, the CDR3 gives the full variable domain: GAGVSQSPRYKVTKRGQDVALRCDPISGHVSLYWYRQALGQGPEFLTYFNYEAQQDKSGLPNDRFSAERPEGSISTLTIQRTEQRDSAMYRCASSFPTAARETQYFGPGTRLLVL.

The chain is built from TRBV12-3 or TRBV12-4 and TRBJ2-3; 10 nucleotides agree with TRBD2. V was clipped by 7 bases and J by 7 bases; unmatched bases: 8. The CDR3 loop spans 14 amino acids. The DNA of the CDR3 is TGTGCCAGCACCCCAGGAGCGGGGGGGTATACGCAGTATTTT. It is translated as CASTPGAGGYTQYF.

The chain has TRBV12-5 and TRBJ1-1; D remains ambiguous. There are 13 residues in the CDR3. Trimming took 6 bases from V and 11 from J, leaving 19 bases between them. CDR1 is LGHNT, CDR2 FRNRAP, per germline. The CDR3 nucleotides read TGTGCTAGTGGAGACGACTTAGTGGATCGGGCTTTCTTT. Protein product: CASGDDLVDRAFF.

The CDR3 nucleotides are TGCGCCAGCAGCCGCGAGGGACTCCAGGAGGGGATATACAATGAGCAGTTCTTC. It codes for CASSREGLQEGIYNEQFF. The rearrangement uses TRBV5-1 and TRBJ2-1; TRBD2 is a possible D gene (6 bases). The V end was cut by 4 bases, the J end by 4 bases, with 24 bases between. The CDR3 length is 18 residues. Germline CDR1 is SGHRS and CDR2 is YFSETQ.

V is TRBV5-4 and J is TRBJ2-1; D call uncertain. The CDR3 has 13 residues. Germline CDR1 SGHNT, CDR2 YYREEE (reference sequence). V shed 5 bases and J shed 3 bases, with 9 bases lying between them. This CDR3 is CASSKLDYNEQFF. The CDR3 region has the DNA TGTGCCAGCAGTAAACTCGACTACAATGAGCAGTTCTTC. The full variable domain, completed using reference TRBV5-4 and TRBJ2-1, is ETGVTQSPTHLIKTRGQQVTLRCSSQSGHNTVSWYQQALGQGPQFIFQYYREEENGRGNFPPRFSGLQFPNYSSELNVNALELDDSALYLCASSKLDYNEQFFGPGTRLTVL.

This sequence joins TRBV12-5 and TRBJ2-1, with TRBD1 matching 9 bases. The CDR3 has 15 residues. CDR1 is LGHNT, CDR2 FRNRAP, per germline. Trimming at V came to 5 bases and at J to 5 bases, leaving 7 bases not matched to a gene. CDR3 amino acids: CASGQGTGINNEQFF. In DNA form, the CDR3 reads TGTGCTAGTGGTCAGGGGACAGGGATTAACAATGAGCAGTTCTTC.

This clonotype was counted only a few times. The V gene is TRBV7-2, the J gene TRBJ1-2; D gene uncertain. V lost 1 base and J 7 bases, leaving 13 bases between the germline ends. From germline, CDR1 is SGHTA and CDR2 FQGNSA. The CDR3 sequence is 14 residues long. DNA of the CDR3: TGTGCCAGCAGCTTAGGTCCAGAAACGGGTGGCTACACCTTC. Amino acids: CASSLGPETGGYTF.

The chain links TRBV4-1 to TRBJ1-6; D remains ambiguous. The V and J ends lost 4 bases and 6 bases respectively, with 7 bases between them. The germline gives CDR1 MGHRA, CDR2 YSYEKL. The CDR3 is 13 amino acids. The CDR3 here is CASSLGPNSPLHF. Here the CDR3 DNA reads TGCGCCAGCAGCCTAGGACCTAATTCACCCCTCCACTTT.

V usage is TRBV25-1 and J usage is TRBJ2-7, with 12 positions matching TRBD1. With 6 bases clipped from V and 7 bases from J, the junction kept 19 bases outside the gene matches. CDR1 is MGHDK and CDR2 is SYGVNS in the germline V gene. The CDR3 contains 18 residues. The CDR3: CASSPTTLLGQGAREQYF. The CDR3 DNA is TGTGCCAGCAGCCCTACCACCCTACTGGGACAGGGGGCGCGGGAGCAGTACTTC.

Here the CDR3 DNA reads TGTGCCAGTAGTATCGCCGAGACCTACGAGCAGTACTTC. It specifies CASSIAETYEQYF. The gene calls are TRBV19 and TRBJ2-7; D ambiguous. The V gene's germline CDR1 is LNHDA and CDR2 SQIVND (reference sequence). This CDR3 is built from 13 residues. V dropped 3 bases and J dropped 2 bases, with 8 bases sitting between them.